These 2 T cell receptor beta chains came from one sample sequenced in a study of CD8 T cells in ankylosing spondylitis. TCRdb itself ran the 5' RACE reads through MiXCR, one entry per CDR3 protein. Among about 280,000 distinct CDR3 sequences listed, over 15% were seen once. Sequences were obtained from blood, either unsorted or a sorted T cell fraction (not recorded which). These receptors came from a male donor with ankylosing spondylitis or in good health (not recorded which).

This clonotype is judged medium-sized (0.01 to 0.1%). CDR3 region: CASSLGGRSPLHF. The CDR3 bases are TGTGCCAGCAGTTTAGGGGGGCGATCACCCCTCCACTTT. V and J are TRBV12-3 or TRBV12-4 and TRBJ1-6, with D possibly being TRBD1 (6 bases). The length of the CDR3 is 13 residues. Trimming took 1 base from V and 10 from J, leaving 8 bases between them.

This clonotype was observed a handful of times. The chain uses TRBV5-1 and TRBJ1-4; D unresolved. The CDR3 runs to 16 residues. From germline, CDR1 is SGHRS and CDR2 YFSETQ. V lost 3 bases and J lost 0, with 12 bases in between. The CDR3 DNA reads as TGCGCCAGCAGCTCCTGGGCGGCCGCAACTAATGAAAAACTGTTTTTT. Protein product: CASSSWAAATNEKLFF.